This TCR beta chain appears in the sequencing data of a study of shared clonotypes between healthy human individuals. Approximately 32,000 T cell genomes, or approximately 280 ng DNA, went into unsorted PBMC replicate PCRs. Using immunoSEQ multiplex PCR, the repertoire was profiled, and TCRdb retains in-frame clones only, with some absent. The table has 450,000 to 500,000 clones, about 72% seen once; the top ten hold around 12%. The V gene's germline CDR1 is MGHRA and CDR2 YSYEKL. V was clipped by 2 bases and J by 11 bases, with 27 bases between them. CDR3 length: 17 amino acids. The sequence was collected from a woman in her thirties or forties in good health. Some clones in this sample may be carry-over from other donors' samples. Material: PBMCs. The rearrangement uses TRBV4-1 and TRBJ1-1; D is unclear. In nucleotides, the CDR3 is TGCGCCAGCAGCCAAATGTCCCGGATGCTGCCGGACTCGAGGGCTTTCTTT. It codes for CASSQMSRMLPDSRAFF.